Reported below is one T cell receptor (beta chain). At the time of sampling, donors were nominally healthy, though unrecorded immune exposures were likely. 13 Jbeta primers and 60 Vbeta primers were used for the PCR. The assay was immunoSEQ multiplex PCR, and TCRdb's table has in-frame clones only and misses some. The table records over 100,000 clones, roughly 73% of them present only once. The CDR3 runs 16 residues. Trimming cost V 5 bases and J 5 bases, with 16 bases left between them. From germline, CDR1 is SGHAT and CDR2 FQNNGV. This sample stems from a study of cytomegalovirus exposure and HLA in healthy donors.

This chain uses TRBV11-2 with TRBJ2-6, with D possibly TRBD1 on 5 matching bases. Source material: PBMCs. This receptor was identified in a woman aged 25 to 39 in good health and CMV-seronegative. The CDR3 sequence is CASSAVRGGRANVLTF. CDR3 nucleotides: TGTGCCAGCAGCGCAGTTAGGGGCGGAAGGGCCAACGTCCTGACTTTC. Drawing the rest from reference TRBV11-2 and TRBJ2-6, the complete variable domain is EAGVAQSPRYKIIEKRQSVAFWCNPISGHATLYWYQQILGQGPKLLIQFQNNGVVDDSQLPKDRFSAERLKGVDSTLKIQPAKLEDSAVYLCASSAVRGGRANVLTFGAGSRLTVL.